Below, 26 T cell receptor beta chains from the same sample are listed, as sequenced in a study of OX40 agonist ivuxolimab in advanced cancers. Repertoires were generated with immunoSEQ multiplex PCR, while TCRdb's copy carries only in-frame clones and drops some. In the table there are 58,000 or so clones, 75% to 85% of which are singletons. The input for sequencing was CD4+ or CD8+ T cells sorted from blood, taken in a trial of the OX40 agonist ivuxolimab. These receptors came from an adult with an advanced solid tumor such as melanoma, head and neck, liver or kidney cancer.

This CDR3 is CATSQGQRAFNEQFF. The CDR3 nucleotides read TGTGCCACCAGTCAAGGACAGAGGGCGTTCAATGAGCAGTTCTTC. V is TRBV15 and J is TRBJ2-1; tentative D call: TRBD1 (6 bases). Trimming took 6 bases from V and 6 from J, leaving 18 bases between them. The CDR3 contains 15 residues. Per the germline V gene, CDR1 is LNHNV and CDR2 is YYDKDF (reference sequence).

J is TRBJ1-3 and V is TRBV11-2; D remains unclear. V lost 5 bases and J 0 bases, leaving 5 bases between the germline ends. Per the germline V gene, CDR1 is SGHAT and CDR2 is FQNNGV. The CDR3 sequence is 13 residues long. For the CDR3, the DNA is TGTGCCAGCAGCCGAAGCTCTGGAAACACCATATATTTT. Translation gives CASSRSSGNTIYF.

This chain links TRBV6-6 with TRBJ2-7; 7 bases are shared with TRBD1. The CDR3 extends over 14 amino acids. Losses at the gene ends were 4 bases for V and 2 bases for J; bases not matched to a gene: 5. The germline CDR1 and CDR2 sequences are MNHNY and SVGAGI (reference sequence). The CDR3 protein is CASSSPDRTYEQYF. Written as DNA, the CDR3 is TGTGCCAGCAGTTCTCCGGACAGGACCTACGAGCAGTACTTC.

In DNA, the CDR3 is TGTGCTAGTGGTTTGTACAGGAATGGAAACACCATATATTTT. Its protein is CASGLYRNGNTIYF. V and J are TRBV12-5 and TRBJ1-3; a weak D match, TRBD1 (5 bases). The CDR3 runs 14 residues. The germline gives CDR1 LGHNT, CDR2 FRNRAP. Trimming stripped 2 bases from V and 3 bases from J, with 8 bases between. Together with reference TRBV12-5 and TRBJ1-3, the CDR3 gives the full variable domain: DARVTQTPRHKVTEMGQEVTMRCQPILGHNTVFWYRQTMMQGLELLAYFRNRAPLDDSGMPKDRFSAEMPDATLATLKIQPSEPRDSAVYFCASGLYRNGNTIYFGEGSWLTVV.

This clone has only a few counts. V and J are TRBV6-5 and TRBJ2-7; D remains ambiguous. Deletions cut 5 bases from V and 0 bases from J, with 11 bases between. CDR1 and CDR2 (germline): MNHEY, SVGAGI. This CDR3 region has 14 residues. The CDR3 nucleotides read TGTGCCAGCAGTGACCCTAGGAGCTCCTACGAGCAGTACTTC. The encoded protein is CASSDPRSSYEQYF.

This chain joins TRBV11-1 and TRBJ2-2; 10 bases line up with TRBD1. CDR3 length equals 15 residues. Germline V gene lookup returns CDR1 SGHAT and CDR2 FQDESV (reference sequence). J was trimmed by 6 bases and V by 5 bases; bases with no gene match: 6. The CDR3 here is CASSPWTGGAGELFF. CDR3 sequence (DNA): TGTGCCAGCAGCCCTTGGACAGGGGGAGCCGGGGAGCTGTTTTTT.

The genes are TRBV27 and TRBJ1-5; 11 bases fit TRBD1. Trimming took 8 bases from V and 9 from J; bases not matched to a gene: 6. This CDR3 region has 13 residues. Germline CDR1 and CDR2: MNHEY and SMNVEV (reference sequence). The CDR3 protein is CASGTGGTRPQHF. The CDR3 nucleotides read TGTGCCAGCGGGACAGGGGGGACGCGGCCCCAGCATTTT.

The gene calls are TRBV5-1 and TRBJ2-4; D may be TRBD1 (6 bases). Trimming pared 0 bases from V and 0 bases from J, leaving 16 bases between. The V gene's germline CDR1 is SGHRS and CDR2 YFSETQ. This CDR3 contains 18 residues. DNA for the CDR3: TGCGCCAGCAGCTTGGTGTTGGGGACACCTACAGCCAAAAACATTCAGTACTTC. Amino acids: CASSLVLGTPTAKNIQYF. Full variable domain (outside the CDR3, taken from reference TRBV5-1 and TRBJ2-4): KAGVTQTPRYLIKTRGQQVTLSCSPISGHRSVSWYQQTPGQGLQFLFEYFSETQRNKGNFPGRFSGRQFSNSRSEMNVSTLELGDSALYLCASSLVLGTPTAKNIQYFGAGTRLSVL.

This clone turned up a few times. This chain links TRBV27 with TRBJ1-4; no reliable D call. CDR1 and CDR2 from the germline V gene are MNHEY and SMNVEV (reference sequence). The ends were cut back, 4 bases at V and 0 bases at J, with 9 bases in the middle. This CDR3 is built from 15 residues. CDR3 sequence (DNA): TGTGCCAGCAGTTCAGTCTCAGCAACTAATGAAAAACTGTTTTTT. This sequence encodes CASSSVSATNEKLFF. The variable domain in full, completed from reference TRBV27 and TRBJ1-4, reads EAQVTQNPRYLITVTGKKLTVTCSQNMNHEYMSWYRQDPGLGLRQIYYSMNVEVTDKGDVPEGYKVSRKEKRNFPLILESPSPNQTSLYFCASSSVSATNEKLFFGSGTQLSVL.

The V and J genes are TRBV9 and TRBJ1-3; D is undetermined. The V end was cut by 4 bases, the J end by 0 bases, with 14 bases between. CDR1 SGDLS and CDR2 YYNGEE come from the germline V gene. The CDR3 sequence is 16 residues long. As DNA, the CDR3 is TGTGCCAGCAGCTCCATGAGAAGTTACTCTGGAAACACCATATATTTT. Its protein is CASSSMRSYSGNTIYF.

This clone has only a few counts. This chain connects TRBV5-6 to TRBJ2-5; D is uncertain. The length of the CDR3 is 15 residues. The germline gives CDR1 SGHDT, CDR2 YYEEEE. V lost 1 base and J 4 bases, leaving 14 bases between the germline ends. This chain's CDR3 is CASSLREMGGETQYF. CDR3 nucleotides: TGTGCCAGCAGCTTGAGGGAAATGGGTGGAGAGACCCAGTACTTC. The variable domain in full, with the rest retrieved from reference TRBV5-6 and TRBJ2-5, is DAGVTQSPTHLIKTRGQQVTLRCSPKSGHDTVSWYQQALGQGPQFIFQYYEEEERQRGNFPDRFSGHQFPNYSSELNVNALLLGDSALYLCASSLREMGGETQYFGPGTRLLVL.

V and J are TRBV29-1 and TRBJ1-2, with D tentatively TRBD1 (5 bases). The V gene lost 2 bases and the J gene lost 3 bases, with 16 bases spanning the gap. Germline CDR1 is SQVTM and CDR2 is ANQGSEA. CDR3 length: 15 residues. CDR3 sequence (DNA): TGCAGCGTTGAAAACGGGGGGGGATGGGACTATGGCTACACCTTC. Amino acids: CSVENGGGWDYGYTF.

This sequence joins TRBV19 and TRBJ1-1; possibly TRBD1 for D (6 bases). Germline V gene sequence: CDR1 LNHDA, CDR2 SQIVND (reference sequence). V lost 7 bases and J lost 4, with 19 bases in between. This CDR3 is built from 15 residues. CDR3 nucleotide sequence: TGTGCCAGTAACTCCTACAACAGGGCGGGCACTGAAGCTTTCTTT. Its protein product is CASNSYNRAGTEAFF.

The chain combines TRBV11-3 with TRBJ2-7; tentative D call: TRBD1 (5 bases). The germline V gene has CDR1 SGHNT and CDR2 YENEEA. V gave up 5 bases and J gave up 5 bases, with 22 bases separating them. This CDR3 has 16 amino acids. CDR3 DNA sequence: TGTGCCAGCAGCCAAGGCCAGGGCGCAGGAATCAACGAGCAGTACTTC. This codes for CASSQGQGAGINEQYF.

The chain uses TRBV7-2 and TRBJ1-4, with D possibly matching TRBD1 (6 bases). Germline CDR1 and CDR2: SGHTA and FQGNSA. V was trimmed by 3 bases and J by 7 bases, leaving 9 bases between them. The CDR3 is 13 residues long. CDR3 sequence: CASSLRGAEKLFF. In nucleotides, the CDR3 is TGTGCCAGCAGCTTGAGGGGGGCTGAAAAACTGTTTTTT.

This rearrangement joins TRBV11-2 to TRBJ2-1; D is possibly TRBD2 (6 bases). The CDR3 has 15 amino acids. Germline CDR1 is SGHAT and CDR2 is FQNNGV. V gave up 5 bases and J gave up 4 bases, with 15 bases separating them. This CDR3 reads CASSLLGEDYNEQFF. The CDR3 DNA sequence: TGTGCCAGCAGCCTACTGGGGGAGGATTACAATGAGCAGTTCTTC. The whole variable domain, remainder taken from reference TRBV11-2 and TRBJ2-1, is EAGVAQSPRYKIIEKRQSVAFWCNPISGHATLYWYQQILGQGPKLLIQFQNNGVVDDSQLPKDRFSAERLKGVDSTLKIQPAKLEDSAVYLCASSLLGEDYNEQFFGPGTRLTVL.

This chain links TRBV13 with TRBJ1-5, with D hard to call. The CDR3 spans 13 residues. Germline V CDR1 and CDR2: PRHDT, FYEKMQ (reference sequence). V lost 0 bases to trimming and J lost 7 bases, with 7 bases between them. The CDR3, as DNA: TGTGCCAGCAGCTTAGGTCTGGGGCAGCCCCAGCATTTT. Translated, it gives CASSLGLGQPQHF. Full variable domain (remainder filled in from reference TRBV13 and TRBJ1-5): AAGVIQSPRHLIKEKRETATLKCYPIPRHDTVYWYQQGPGQDPQFLISFYEKMQSDKGSIPDRFSAQQFSDYHSELNMSSLELGDSALYFCASSLGLGQPQHFGDGTRLSIL.

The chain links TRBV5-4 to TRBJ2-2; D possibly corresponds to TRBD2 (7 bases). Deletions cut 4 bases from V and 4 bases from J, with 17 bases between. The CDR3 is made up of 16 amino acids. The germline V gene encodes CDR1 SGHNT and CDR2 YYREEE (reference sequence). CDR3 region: CASSTSGRGPTGELFF. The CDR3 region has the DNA TGTGCCAGCAGCACCTCGGGGCGGGGGCCCACCGGGGAGCTGTTTTTT.

Here the CDR3 reads CASGDRGTEAFF. In DNA, the CDR3 is TGCGCCAGCGGCGACAGGGGAACTGAAGCTTTCTTT. The chain is built from TRBV5-1 and TRBJ1-1, with 8 bases identical to TRBD1. The V segment lost 7 bases and the J segment 5 bases; nucleotides outside the gene matches: 4. The CDR3 covers 12 residues. Germline lookup yields CDR1 SGHRS and CDR2 YFSETQ.

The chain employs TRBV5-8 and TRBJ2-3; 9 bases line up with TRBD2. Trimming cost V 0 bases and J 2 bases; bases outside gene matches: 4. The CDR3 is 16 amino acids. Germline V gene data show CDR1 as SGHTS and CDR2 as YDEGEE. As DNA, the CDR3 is TGTGCCAGCAGCTTGGGATTAGCGGGGGACACAGATACGCAGTATTTT. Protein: CASSLGLAGDTDTQYF.

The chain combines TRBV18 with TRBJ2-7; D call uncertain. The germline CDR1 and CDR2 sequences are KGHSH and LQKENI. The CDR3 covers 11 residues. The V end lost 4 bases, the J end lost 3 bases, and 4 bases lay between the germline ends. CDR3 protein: CASSLNYEQYF. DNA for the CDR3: TGTGCCAGCTCACTAAACTACGAGCAGTACTTC.

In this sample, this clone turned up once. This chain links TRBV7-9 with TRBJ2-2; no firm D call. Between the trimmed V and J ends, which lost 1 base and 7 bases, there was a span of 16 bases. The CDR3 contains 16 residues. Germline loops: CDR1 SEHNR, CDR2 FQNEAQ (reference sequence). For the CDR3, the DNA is TGTGCCAGCAGCTTAGGCCTTACCCTTCTCCTCGGGGAGCTGTTTTTT. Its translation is CASSLGLTLLLGELFF.

CDR3 nucleotides: TGTGCCGCGGGGCTAGCGTTCAATGAGCAGTTCTTC. Protein sequence: CAAGLAFNEQFF. The chain uses TRBV19 and TRBJ2-1; tentatively, D is TRBD2 (6 bases). V was clipped by 11 bases and J by 6 bases, with 14 bases between them. The CDR3 consists of 12 residues. The V gene's germline CDR1 is LNHDA and CDR2 SQIVND (reference sequence).

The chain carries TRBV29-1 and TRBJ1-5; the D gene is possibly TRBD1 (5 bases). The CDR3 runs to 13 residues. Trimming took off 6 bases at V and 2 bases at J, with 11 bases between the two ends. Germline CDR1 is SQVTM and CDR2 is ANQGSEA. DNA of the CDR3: TGCAGCGTCAGCCGGGGGGGCAATCAGCCCCAGCATTTT. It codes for CSVSRGGNQPQHF.

The CDR3 loop reads CASSLAGVFYEQYF. In DNA form, the CDR3 reads TGTGCCAGCTCCCTAGCGGGAGTTTTCTACGAGCAGTACTTC. V is TRBV18 and J is TRBJ2-7; 10 positions agree with TRBD2. With V trimmed by 6 bases and J by 3 bases, 5 bases remained unmatched. The CDR3 runs 14 residues. Germline V CDR1 and CDR2: KGHSH, LQKENI. The variable domain in full, completed from reference TRBV18 and TRBJ2-7, reads NAGVMQNPRHLVRRRGQEARLRCSPMKGHSHVYWYRQLPEEGLKFMVYLQKENIIDESGMPKERFSAEFPKEGPSILRIQQVVRGDSAAYFCASSLAGVFYEQYFGPGTRLTVT.

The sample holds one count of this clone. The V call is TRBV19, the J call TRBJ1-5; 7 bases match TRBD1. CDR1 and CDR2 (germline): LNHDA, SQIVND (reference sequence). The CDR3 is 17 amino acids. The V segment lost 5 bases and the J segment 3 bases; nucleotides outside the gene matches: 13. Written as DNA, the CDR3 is TGTGCCAGTAGTCCGGGGACAGCACGAGACCCCAATCAGCCCCAGCATTTT. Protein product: CASSPGTARDPNQPQHF.